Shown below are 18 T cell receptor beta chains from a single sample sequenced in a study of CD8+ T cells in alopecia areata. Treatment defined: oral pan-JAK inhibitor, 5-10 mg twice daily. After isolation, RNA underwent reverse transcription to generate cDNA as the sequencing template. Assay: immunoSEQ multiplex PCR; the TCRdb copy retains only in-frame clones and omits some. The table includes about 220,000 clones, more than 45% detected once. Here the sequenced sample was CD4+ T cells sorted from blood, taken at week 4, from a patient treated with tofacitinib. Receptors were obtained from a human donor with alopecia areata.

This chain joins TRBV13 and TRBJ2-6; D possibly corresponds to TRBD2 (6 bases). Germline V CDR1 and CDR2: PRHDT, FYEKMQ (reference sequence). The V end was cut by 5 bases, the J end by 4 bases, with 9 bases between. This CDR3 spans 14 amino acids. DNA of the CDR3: TGTGCCAGCAGCGGAGGGTTCGGGGCCAACGTCCTGACTTTC. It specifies CASSGGFGANVLTF.

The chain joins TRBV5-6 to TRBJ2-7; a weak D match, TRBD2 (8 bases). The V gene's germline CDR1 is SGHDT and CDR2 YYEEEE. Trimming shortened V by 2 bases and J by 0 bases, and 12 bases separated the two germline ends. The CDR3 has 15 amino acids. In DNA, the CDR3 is TGTGCCAGCAGCTTCGGGGGGGACAGCTCCTACGAGCAGTACTTC. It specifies CASSFGGDSSYEQYF.

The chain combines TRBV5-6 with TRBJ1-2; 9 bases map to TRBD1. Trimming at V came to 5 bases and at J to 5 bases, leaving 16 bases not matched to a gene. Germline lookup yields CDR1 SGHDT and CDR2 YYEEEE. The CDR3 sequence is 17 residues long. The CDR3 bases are TGTGCCAGCAGACGAGCCGGGACAGGGACGCACCTATATGGCTACACCTTC. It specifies CASRRAGTGTHLYGYTF.

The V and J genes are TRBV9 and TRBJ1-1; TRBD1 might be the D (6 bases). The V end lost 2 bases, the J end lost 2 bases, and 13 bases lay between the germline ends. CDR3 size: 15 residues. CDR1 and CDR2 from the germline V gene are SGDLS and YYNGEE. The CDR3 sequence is CASSVDVTGNTEAFF. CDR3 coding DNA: TGTGCCAGCAGCGTTGATGTGACAGGTAACACTGAAGCTTTCTTT.

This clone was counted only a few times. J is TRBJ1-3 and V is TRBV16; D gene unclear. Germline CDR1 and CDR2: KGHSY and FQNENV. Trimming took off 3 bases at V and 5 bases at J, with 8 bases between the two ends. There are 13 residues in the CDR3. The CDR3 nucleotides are TGTGCCAGCAGCCACAAGCCACGAAACACCATATATTTT. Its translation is CASSHKPRNTIYF.

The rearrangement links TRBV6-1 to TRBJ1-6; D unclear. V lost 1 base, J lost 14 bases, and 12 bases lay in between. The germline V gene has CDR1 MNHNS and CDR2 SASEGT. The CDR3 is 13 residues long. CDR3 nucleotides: TGTGCCAGCAGTGAAGTGCGGTGGTCGACCCTCCACTTT. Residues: CASSEVRWSTLHF.

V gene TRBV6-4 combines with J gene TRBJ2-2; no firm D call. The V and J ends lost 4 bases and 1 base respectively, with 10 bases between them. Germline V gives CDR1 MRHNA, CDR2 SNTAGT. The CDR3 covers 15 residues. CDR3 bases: TGTGCCAGCAGTGCGAGTGCTGGGAACACCGGGGAGCTGTTTTTT. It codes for CASSASAGNTGELFF.

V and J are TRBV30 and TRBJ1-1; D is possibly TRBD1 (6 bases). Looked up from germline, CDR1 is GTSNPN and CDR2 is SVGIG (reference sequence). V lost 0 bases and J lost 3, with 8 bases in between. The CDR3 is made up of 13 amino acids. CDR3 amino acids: CAWSVNRDTEAFF. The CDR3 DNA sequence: TGTGCCTGGAGTGTAAACAGGGACACTGAAGCTTTCTTT.

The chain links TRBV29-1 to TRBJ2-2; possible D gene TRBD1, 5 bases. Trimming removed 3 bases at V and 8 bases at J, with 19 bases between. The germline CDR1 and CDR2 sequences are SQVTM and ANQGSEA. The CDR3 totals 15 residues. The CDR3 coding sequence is TGCAGCGTTGAGGTTGGGGCCCAGCCTAAAGGGGAGCTGTTTTTT. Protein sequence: CSVEVGAQPKGELFF.

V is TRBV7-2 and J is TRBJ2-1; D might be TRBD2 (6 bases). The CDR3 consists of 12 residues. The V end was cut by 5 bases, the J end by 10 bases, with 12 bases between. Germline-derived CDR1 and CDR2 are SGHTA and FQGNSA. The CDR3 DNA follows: TGTGCCAGCAGCCCCCGGGCGGGGGAGCAGTTCTTC. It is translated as CASSPRAGEQFF.

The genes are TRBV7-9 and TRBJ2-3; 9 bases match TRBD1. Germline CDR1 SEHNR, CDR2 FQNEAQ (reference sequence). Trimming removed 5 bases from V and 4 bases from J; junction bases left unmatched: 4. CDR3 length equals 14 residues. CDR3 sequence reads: CASSLRTGADTQYF. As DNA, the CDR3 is TGTGCCAGCAGCCTCCGGACAGGGGCAGATACGCAGTATTTT.

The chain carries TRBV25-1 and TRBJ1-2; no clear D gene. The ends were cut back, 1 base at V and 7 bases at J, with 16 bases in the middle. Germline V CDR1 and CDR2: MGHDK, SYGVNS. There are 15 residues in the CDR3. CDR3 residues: CASSEFTGSFSGYTF. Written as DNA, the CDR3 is TGTGCCAGCAGTGAATTCACGGGGTCCTTTAGTGGCTACACCTTC.

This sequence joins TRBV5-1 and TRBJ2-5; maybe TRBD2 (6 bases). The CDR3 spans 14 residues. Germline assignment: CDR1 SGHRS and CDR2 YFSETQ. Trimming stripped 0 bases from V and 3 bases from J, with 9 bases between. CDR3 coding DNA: TGCGCCAGCAGCTTGGCCGCGGGGAAAGAGACCCAGTACTTC. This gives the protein CASSLAAGKETQYF.

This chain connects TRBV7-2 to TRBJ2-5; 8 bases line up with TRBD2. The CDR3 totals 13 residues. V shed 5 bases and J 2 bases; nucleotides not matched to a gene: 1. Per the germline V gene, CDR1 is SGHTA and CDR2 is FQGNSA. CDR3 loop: CASSAGGQETQYF. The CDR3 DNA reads TGTGCCAGCAGCGCGGGGGGACAAGAGACCCAGTACTTC.

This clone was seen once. In DNA form, the CDR3 reads TGTGCCTGGAGTGTGATCGGGACAGGGCCCAATCAGCCCCAGCATTTT. Amino acids: CAWSVIGTGPNQPQHF. The V and J genes are TRBV30 and TRBJ1-5, with 9 positions matching TRBD1. Per germline, CDR1 GTSNPN and CDR2 SVGIG (reference sequence). V trimming: 0 bases; J trimming: 3 bases; junction bases outside the gene matches: 6. The CDR3 contains 16 residues.

The CDR3 spells CAWSVRRDRGPSDTQYF. The CDR3 DNA follows: TGTGCCTGGAGTGTACGACGGGACAGGGGCCCCTCCGATACGCAGTATTTT. The rearrangement links TRBV30 to TRBJ2-3; 10 nucleotides match TRBD1. The length of the CDR3 is 17 residues. The V and J ends lost 0 bases and 6 bases, in that order; junction bases with no gene match: 12. The germline V gene has CDR1 GTSNPN and CDR2 SVGIG (reference sequence). The entire variable domain, with the rest obtained from reference TRBV30 and TRBJ2-3, is as follows: SQTIHQWPATLVQPVGSPLSLECTVEGTSNPNLYWYRQAAGRGLQLLFYSVGIGQISSEVPQNLSASRPQDRQFILSSKKLLLSDSGFYLCAWSVRRDRGPSDTQYFGPGTRLTVL.

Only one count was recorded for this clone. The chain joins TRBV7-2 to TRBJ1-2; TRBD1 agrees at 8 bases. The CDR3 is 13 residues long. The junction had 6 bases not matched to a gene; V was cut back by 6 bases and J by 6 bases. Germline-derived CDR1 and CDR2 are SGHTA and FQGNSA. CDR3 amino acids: CASRTGQGNGYTF. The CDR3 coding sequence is TGTGCCAGCAGAACAGGACAGGGCAATGGCTACACCTTC.

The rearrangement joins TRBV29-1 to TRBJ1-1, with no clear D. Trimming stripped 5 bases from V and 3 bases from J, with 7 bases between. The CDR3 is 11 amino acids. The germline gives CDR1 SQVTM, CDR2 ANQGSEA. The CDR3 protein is CSVIRHTEAFF. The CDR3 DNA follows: TGCAGCGTTATCAGGCACACTGAAGCTTTCTTT.